Below, 12 T cell receptor beta chains from the same sample are listed, as sequenced in a study of response to subunit inactivated influenza vaccine. TCRdb reprocessed the RT-PCR reads via MiXCR and lists one record per CDR3 protein. Altogether about 570,000 distinct CDR3 sequences are present, roughly 10% being singletons, with the ten largest covering roughly a tenth. The specimen comprised PBMCs from blood, sampled on the day of vaccination. The source of these receptors is a man aged 45 to 65 who received an inactivated influenza vaccine.

This clonotype occurred many times. V and J are TRBV20-1 and TRBJ1-1, with D hard to call. Germline loops: CDR1 DFQATT, CDR2 SNEGSKA (reference sequence). V lost 1 base, J lost 1 base, and 4 bases lay in between. The CDR3 consists of 12 residues. The CDR3 DNA reads TGCAGTGCTAGAGGAGGGAACACTGAAGCTTTCTTT. As protein: CSARGGNTEAFF.

This clonotype was recorded at least ten times. V gene TRBV29-1 combines with J gene TRBJ2-3; 7 positions agree with TRBD1. The J segment lost 2 bases and the V segment lost 3 bases, leaving 5 bases of the junction unmatched. The germline V gene encodes CDR1 SQVTM and CDR2 ANQGSEA. This CDR3 region has 14 residues. CDR3 in amino acids: CSVDLTGLTDTQYF. The DNA of the CDR3 is TGCAGCGTTGACCTGACAGGGCTCACAGATACGCAGTATTTT.

The V and J genes are TRBV5-1 and TRBJ1-4; D ambiguous. The V and J ends lost 6 bases and 7 bases respectively, with 19 bases between them. The CDR3 totals 15 residues. Germline V gives CDR1 SGHRS, CDR2 YFSETQ. CDR3 nucleotides: TGCGCCAGCATGCCGGTCCGAACACCCGGTGAAAAACTGTTTTTT. Its protein is CASMPVRTPGEKLFF.

This clonotype was counted only a few times. The V gene is TRBV20-1, the J gene TRBJ2-4; D is unresolved. CDR3 size: 15 residues. The germline V and J ends were trimmed by 1 base and 1 base, with 11 bases remaining between them. CDR1 and CDR2 from the germline V gene are DFQATT and SNEGSKA (reference sequence). The CDR3 bases are TGCAGTGCTAGAGCCCTAGGCAGGGCCAAAAACATTCAGTACTTC. Its protein is CSARALGRAKNIQYF.

The chain combines TRBV30 with TRBJ2-1; no clear D gene. CDR3 length equals 13 residues. CDR1 GTSNPN and CDR2 SVGIG come from the germline V gene (reference sequence). V lost 6 bases, J lost 4 bases, and 13 bases lay in between. The CDR3 DNA sequence: TGTGCCTGTGACTTTGAACTATACAATGAGCAGTTCTTC. It codes for CACDFELYNEQFF.

V usage is TRBV7-2 and J usage is TRBJ2-3; D remains ambiguous. The germline CDR1 and CDR2 sequences are SGHTA and FQGNSA. This CDR3 contains 12 residues. Between the trimmed V and J ends, which lost 5 bases and 3 bases, there was a span of 6 bases. CDR3 bases: TGTGCCAGCAGCCGGAAGACAGATACGCAGTATTTT. It translates to CASSRKTDTQYF.

This clonotype was seen at least ten times. The CDR3 DNA sequence: TGCGCCAGCAGCCAGATGGACGTGAATACGCAGTATTTT. It yields the protein CASSQMDVNTQYF. The chain carries TRBV4-1 and TRBJ2-3; the D is unclear. Trimming cost V 3 bases and J 7 bases, with 11 bases left between them. The germline V gene has CDR1 MGHRA and CDR2 YSYEKL. The CDR3 is made up of 13 amino acids.

In this sample, this clonotype turned up many times. The chain uses TRBV12-3 or TRBV12-4 and TRBJ2-5; no reliable D call. The V end lost 7 bases, the J end lost 1 base, and 7 bases lay between the germline ends. The CDR3 spans 12 residues. CDR3 residues: CASTPPQETQYF. CDR3 DNA: TGTGCCAGCACCCCCCCCCAAGAGACCCAGTACTTC.

This CDR3 reads CASSFGTNEKLFF. Here the CDR3 DNA reads TGTGCCAGCAGCTTCGGTACTAATGAAAAACTGTTTTTT. V and J are TRBV5-6 and TRBJ1-4; no clear D gene. CDR1 and CDR2 from the germline V gene are SGHDT and YYEEEE. The CDR3 extends over 13 amino acids. Trimming stripped 2 bases from V and 2 bases from J, with 4 bases between.

The chain employs TRBV7-2 and TRBJ1-4; 7 positions match TRBD1. After removal of 4 bases from V and 12 bases from J, the junction contained 14 bases not matched to a gene. CDR3 length equals 15 residues. Germline V CDR1 and CDR2: SGHTA, FQGNSA. The CDR3, as DNA: TGTGCCAGCAGCTCGGACAGGCCTGGGGAAGGTCAACTGTTTTTT. It specifies CASSSDRPGEGQLFF.

This chain links TRBV7-2 with TRBJ1-1, with D possibly matching TRBD1 (6 bases). CDR1 and CDR2 from the germline V gene are SGHTA and FQGNSA. The CDR3 runs to 15 residues. V was clipped by 1 base and J by 3 bases, with 12 bases between them. The CDR3 nucleotides read TGTGCCAGCAGCTTAGGGAGAGGGGGACACACTGAAGCTTTCTTT. It codes for CASSLGRGGHTEAFF.

Only a few counts were recorded for this clonotype. This chain connects TRBV5-1 to TRBJ2-3, with 7 bases fitting TRBD2. The CDR3 has 14 amino acids. Germline assignment: CDR1 SGHRS and CDR2 YFSETQ. Trimming removed 3 bases from V and 4 bases from J; junction bases left unmatched: 5. The CDR3, as DNA: TGCGCCAGCAGCTCCCGTGCGGGAGCAGATACGCAGTATTTT. Protein sequence: CASSSRAGADTQYF.